This paragraph reports one T cell receptor beta chain. Sequenced by immunoSEQ multiplex PCR; TCRdb stores in-frame clones only, minus some. The table lists about 400,000 clones, 88% of them singletons. The entry originates in a study of blood T cell repertoires in COVID-19. On the study more broadly: Samples representing acute and convalescent COVID-19 were sourced from the United States, Italy and Spain. In each case, the material was cDNA or gDNA derived from T cells, B-cell-depleted T cells, or PBMCs.

Recruits, aged roughly 18 to 90 years, lived in around 24 US areas. Clinical history reported by participants formed the basis on which cohorts were assigned. Specimen: PBMCs or T cells enriched from blood (not recorded which). This sequence originates from a woman between 40 and 50 years old with acute COVID-19.

CDR3 region: CASSWGGGFGHQPQHF. CDR3 bases: TGTGCCAGTAGTTGGGGGGGTGGATTTGGACATCAGCCCCAGCATTTT. This sequence joins TRBV19 and TRBJ1-5; D may be TRBD1 (5 bases). This CDR3 has 16 amino acids. Trimming removed 5 bases at V and 5 bases at J, with 19 bases between. CDR1 LNHDA and CDR2 SQIVND come from the germline V gene (reference sequence).